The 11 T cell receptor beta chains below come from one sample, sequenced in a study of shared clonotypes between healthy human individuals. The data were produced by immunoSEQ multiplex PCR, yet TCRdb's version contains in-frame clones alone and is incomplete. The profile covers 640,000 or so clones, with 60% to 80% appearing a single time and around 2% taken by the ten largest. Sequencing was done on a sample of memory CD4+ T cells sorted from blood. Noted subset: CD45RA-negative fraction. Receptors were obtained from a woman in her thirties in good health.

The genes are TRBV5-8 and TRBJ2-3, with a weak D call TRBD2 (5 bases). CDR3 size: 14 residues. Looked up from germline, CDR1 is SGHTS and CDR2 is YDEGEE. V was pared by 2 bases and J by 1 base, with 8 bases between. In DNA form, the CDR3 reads TGTGCCAGCAGCTTACTAGGCCGCACAGATACGCAGTATTTT. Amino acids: CASSLLGRTDTQYF.

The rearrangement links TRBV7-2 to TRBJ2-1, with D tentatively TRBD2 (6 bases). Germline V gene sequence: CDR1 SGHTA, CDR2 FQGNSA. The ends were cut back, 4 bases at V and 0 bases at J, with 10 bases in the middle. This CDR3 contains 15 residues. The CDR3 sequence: CASSSSGVSYNEQFF. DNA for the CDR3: TGTGCCAGCAGCTCTTCGGGGGTCTCCTACAATGAGCAGTTCTTC.

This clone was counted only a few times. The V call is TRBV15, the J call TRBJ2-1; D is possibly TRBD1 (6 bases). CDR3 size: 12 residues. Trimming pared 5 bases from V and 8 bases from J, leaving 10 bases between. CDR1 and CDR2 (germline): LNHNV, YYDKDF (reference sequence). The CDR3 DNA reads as TGTGCCACCAGCCTAGGGGGTTATGAGCAGTTCTTC. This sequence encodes CATSLGGYEQFF.

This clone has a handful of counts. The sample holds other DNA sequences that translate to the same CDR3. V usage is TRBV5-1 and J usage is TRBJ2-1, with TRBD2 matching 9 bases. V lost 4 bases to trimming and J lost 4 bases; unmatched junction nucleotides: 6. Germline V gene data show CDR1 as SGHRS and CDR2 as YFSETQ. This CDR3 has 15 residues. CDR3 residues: CASSTSSGAYNEQFF. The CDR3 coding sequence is TGCGCCAGCAGCACCTCTAGCGGGGCTTACAATGAGCAGTTCTTC.

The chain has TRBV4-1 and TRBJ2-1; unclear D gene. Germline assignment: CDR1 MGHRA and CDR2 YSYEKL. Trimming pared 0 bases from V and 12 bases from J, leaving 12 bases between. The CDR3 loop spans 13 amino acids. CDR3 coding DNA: TGCGCCAGCAGCCAAGATGTTGGTCTCTGGCAGTTCTTC. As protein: CASSQDVGLWQFF.

The CDR3 DNA reads as TGTGCCAGCTCGCCGACCGACAGGGTACGCGAGCAGTACTTC. Its translation: CASSPTDRVREQYF. This sequence joins TRBV18 and TRBJ2-7; 7 bases line up with TRBD1. CDR1 is KGHSH and CDR2 is LQKENI in the germline V gene. V was clipped by 6 bases and J by 6 bases; unmatched bases: 11. The CDR3 has 14 amino acids. Looking up the rest from reference TRBV18 and TRBJ2-7 gives the full variable domain: NAGVMQNPRHLVRRRGQEARLRCSPMKGHSHVYWYRQLPEEGLKFMVYLQKENIIDESGMPKERFSAEFPKEGPSILRIQQVVRGDSAAYFCASSPTDRVREQYFGPGTRLTVT.

This CDR3 is CASSALRGPDTQYF. The CDR3 bases are TGTGCCAGCAGTGCCCTAAGGGGCCCAGATACGCAGTATTTT. The V gene is TRBV2, the J gene TRBJ2-3; the D gene is possibly TRBD1 (5 bases). V lost 4 bases and J lost 4, with 12 bases in between. This CDR3 region has 14 residues. Germline CDR1 SNHLY, CDR2 FYNNEI.

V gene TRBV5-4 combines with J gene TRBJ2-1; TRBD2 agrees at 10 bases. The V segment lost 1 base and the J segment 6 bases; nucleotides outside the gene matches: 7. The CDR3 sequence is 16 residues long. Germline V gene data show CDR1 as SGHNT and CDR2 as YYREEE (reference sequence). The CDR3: CASSLRAASGSNEQFF. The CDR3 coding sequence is TGTGCCAGCAGCTTGCGGGCGGCTAGCGGGAGCAATGAGCAGTTCTTC.

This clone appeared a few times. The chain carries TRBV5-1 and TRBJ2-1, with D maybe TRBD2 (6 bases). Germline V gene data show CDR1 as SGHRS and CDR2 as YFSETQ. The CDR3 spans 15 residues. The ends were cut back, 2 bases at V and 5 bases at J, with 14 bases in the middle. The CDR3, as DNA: TGCGCCAGCAGCTTCAACGGGAGACAGAACAATGAGCAGTTCTTC. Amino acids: CASSFNGRQNNEQFF.

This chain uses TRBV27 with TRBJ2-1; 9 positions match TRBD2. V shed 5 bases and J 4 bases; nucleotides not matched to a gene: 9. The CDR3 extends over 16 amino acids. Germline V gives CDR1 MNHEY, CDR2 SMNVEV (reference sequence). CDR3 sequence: CASSRTSEAAYNEQFF. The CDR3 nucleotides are TGTGCCAGCAGTCGGACTAGCGAAGCCGCGTACAATGAGCAGTTCTTC.

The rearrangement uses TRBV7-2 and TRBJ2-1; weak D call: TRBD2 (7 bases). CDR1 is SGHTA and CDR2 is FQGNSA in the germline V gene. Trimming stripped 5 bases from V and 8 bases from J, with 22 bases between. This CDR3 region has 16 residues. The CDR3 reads CASSIGGALVGDEQFF. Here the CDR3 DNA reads TGTGCCAGCAGCATAGGGGGGGCCCTTGTAGGGGATGAGCAGTTCTTC.